Listed here is a single TCR beta chain. This sample is drawn from a study of cytomegalovirus exposure and HLA in healthy donors. Primers included in the PCR were 60 Vbeta and 13 Jbeta primers. Some clones are missing from TCRdb's copy, which holds only in-frame ones; the method was immunoSEQ multiplex PCR. The top ten hold around a tenth of the sample, which has about 160,000 clones, approximately 80% seen once. CDR1 and CDR2 from the germline V gene are SGHAT and FQNNGV. The CDR3 is 13 amino acids. The junction had 4 bases not matched to a gene; V was cut back by 0 bases and J by 11 bases. The rearrangement links TRBV11-2 to TRBJ1-1; TRBD1 agrees at 9 bases. Source material: PBMCs. This TCR was sampled from a man between 18 and 29 years old in good health and CMV-seropositive. CDR3 in amino acids: CASSLDRDRAAFF. CDR3 bases: TGTGCCAGCAGCTTAGATCGGGACAGGGCCGCTTTCTTT.